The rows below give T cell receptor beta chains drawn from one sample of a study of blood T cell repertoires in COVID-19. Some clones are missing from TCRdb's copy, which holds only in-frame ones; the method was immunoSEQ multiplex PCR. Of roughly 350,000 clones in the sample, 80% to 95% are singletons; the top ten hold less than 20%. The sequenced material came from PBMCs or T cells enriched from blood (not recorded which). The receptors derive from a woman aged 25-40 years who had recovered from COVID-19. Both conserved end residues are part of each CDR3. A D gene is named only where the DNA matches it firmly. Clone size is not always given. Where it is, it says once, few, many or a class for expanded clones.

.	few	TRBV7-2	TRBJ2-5	CASSLGQIQETQYF	TGTGCCAGCAGCCTAGGACAGATCCAAGAGACCCAGTACTTC
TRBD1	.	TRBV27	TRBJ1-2	CASSKDRDYGYTF	TGTGCCAGCAGTAAGGACAGGGACTATGGCTACACCTTC
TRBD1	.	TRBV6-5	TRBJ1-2	CARLGQGCGYTF	TGTGCCAGGCTGGGACAGGGTTGTGGCTACACCTTC
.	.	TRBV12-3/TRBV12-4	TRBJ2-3	CASSRGSDTQYF	TGTGCCAGCAGCCGGGGATCAGATACGCAGTATTTT
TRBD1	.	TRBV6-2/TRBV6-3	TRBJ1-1	CASSYPGTGGTEAFF	TGTGCCAGCAGTTATCCCGGGACAGGGGGCACTGAAGCTTTCTTT
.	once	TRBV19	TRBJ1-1	CASSVRGSNTEAFF	TGTGCCAGTAGTGTCCGGGGTTCGAACACTGAAGCTTTCTTT
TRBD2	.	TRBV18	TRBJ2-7	CASSPGTSGRYEQYF	TGTGCCAGCTCACCAGGGACTAGCGGGAGGTACGAGCAGTACTTC
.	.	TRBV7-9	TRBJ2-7	CAGSRGQLYEQYF	TGTGCCGGGAGCCGCGGACAGCTCTACGAGCAGTACTTC
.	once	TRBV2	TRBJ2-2	CASSEDTVDYAGELFF	TGTGCCAGCAGTGAAGATACTGTCGACTACGCCGGGGAGCTGTTTTTT
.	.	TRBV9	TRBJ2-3	CASSVVQGTDTQYF	TGTGCCAGCAGCGTAGTCCAGGGGACAGATACGCAGTATTTT
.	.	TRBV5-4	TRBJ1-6	CASSLGHPQGLGNSPLHF	TGTGCCAGCAGCTTGGGACATCCGCAGGGTTTAGGAAACTCACCCCTCCACTTT
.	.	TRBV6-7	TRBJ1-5	CASSCPTGVAGYSNQPQHF	TGTGCCAGCAGTTGCCCTACGGGGGTGGCGGGCTATAGCAATCAGCCCCAGCATTTT
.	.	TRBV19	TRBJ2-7	CASSRTTNSYEQYF	TGTGCCAGTAGTCGGACTACCAACTCCTACGAGCAGTACTTC
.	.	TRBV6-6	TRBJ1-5	CASSRDEVQHF	TGTGCCAGCAGCCGTGACGAGGTCCAGCATTTT
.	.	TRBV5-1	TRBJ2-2	CASSSRVAGELFF	TGCGCCAGCAGCAGCAGGGTTGCCGGGGAGCTGTTTTTT
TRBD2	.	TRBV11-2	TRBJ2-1	CASSQTGLPGDEQFF	TGTGCCAGCAGCCAAACGGGACTACCCGGCGATGAGCAGTTCTTC
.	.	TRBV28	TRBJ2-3	CASSFSDSTDTQYF	TGTGCCAGCAGTTTCTCGGACTCCACAGATACGCAGTATTTT
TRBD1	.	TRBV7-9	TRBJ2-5	CASSSPTGLRETQYF	TGTGCCAGCAGCTCGCCGACAGGGCTGAGGGAGACCCAGTACTTC
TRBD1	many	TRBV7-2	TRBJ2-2	CASSSTGSVTGELFF	TGTGCCAGCAGCTCGACAGGGTCGGTCACCGGGGAGCTGTTTTTT
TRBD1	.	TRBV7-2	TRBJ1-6	CASGWTGGDPLHF	TGTGCCAGCGGGTGGACAGGGGGCGACCCCCTCCACTTT
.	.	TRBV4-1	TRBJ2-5	CASSQDRLQETQYF	TGCGCCAGCAGCCAAGACCGTCTGCAAGAGACCCAGTACTTC
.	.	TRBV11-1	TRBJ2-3	CASSFRDTQYF	TGTGCCAGCAGCTTTCGGGATACGCAGTATTTT
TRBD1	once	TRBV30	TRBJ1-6	CAWTPGTVSSPLHF	TGTGCCTGGACCCCCGGGACAGTTTCCTCACCCCTCCACTTT
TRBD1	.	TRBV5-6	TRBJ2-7	CASRQGPKPYEQYF	TGTGCCAGCAGACAGGGGCCAAAGCCCTACGAGCAGTACTTC
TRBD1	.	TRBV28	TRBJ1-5	CASRVTGDNQPQHF	TGTGCCAGCAGGGTTACAGGGGACAATCAGCCCCAGCATTTT
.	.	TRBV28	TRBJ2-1	CASRSAGKNEQFF	TGTGCCAGCCGGAGCGCCGGGAAAAATGAGCAGTTCTTC
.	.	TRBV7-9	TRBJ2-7	CASSYESYEQYF	TGTGCCAGCAGCTACGAGTCCTACGAGCAGTACTTC
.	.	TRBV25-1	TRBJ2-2	CASSATYGLAGTGELFF	TGTGCCAGCAGTGCCACCTATGGGCTAGCCGGTACCGGGGAGCTGTTTTTT
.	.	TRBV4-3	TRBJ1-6	CASSQGLAEGSPLHF	TGCGCCAGCAGCCAGGGCCTCGCGGAGGGTTCACCCCTCCACTTT
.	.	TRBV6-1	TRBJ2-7	CASSEARTAFTSYEQYF	TGTGCCAGCAGTGAGGCCAGGACAGCCTTTACCTCCTACGAGCAGTACTTC
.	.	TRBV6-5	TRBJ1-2	CASSISTANYGYTF	TGTGCCAGCAGCATCTCCACAGCAAACTATGGCTACACCTTC